This TCR beta chain is from a study of control samples from healthy donors and cancer patients (dated by TCRdb to about 2020). This clone was seen just once. Its antigen remains unidentified. One base away there is no much larger clone; base qualities are not given. Library method: the immunoSEQ multiplex PCR assay. The immuneACCESS repertoire file appears here via TCRdb, limited to in-frame rearrangements. These files lack a portion of the clones; in checked studies, under half of the deficit traces to unresolved V genes, and the cause of the others is not known. The sample profile shows about 160,000 clones; roughly 94% of them were found once. The leading ten clones occupy 14% of the sample. The sequenced sample consisted of PBMCs. The TCR comes from a man in his 60s with colorectal cancer.

The CDR3 region: CASSQDLGSGQRYGYTF. The DNA sequence reads TGTGCCAGCAGCCAAGATCTCGGTTCGGGACAGCGTTATGGCTACACCTTC. The chain employs TRBV4-2 and TRBJ1-2; 7 bases in the middle match TRBD1. The CDR3 starts with the cysteine, ends with the phenylalanine, and has 17 residues. Only the CDR3 part of the read is kept: 51 bases, read in frame from the first base. CDR1 and CDR2, per the germline V gene, are LGHNA and YNFKEQ. V is cut back by 0 bases and J by 5 bases, with 12 bases in the junction unmatched.